Listed here are 20 T cell receptor beta chains from one sample, sequenced in a study of T cells in Graves' hyperthyroidism and ophthalmopathy. Amplification of TCR beta CDR3 regions was performed using RNA transcripts as template. In the first-round RT-PCR of the TCR CDR3, the HTBI primer set was used. Via MiXCR, TCRdb re-called the multiplex PCR reads, giving one row per CDR3 protein. Of roughly 350,000 distinct CDR3 sequences in the sample, about 14% are singletons; the top ten hold 15% to 20%. The sample taken for sequencing was blood. The source of these receptors is a woman aged 30 to 39 with Graves' ophthalmopathy.

A word on this clonotype: A read error may be the cause here, since a much bigger clone is one base away. The V gene is TRBV7-9, the J gene TRBJ1-1, with D unclear. The CDR3 is 14 amino acids. CDR1 SEHNR and CDR2 FQNEAQ come from the germline V gene (reference sequence). V gave up 4 bases and J gave up 0 bases, with 9 bases separating them. CDR3 bases: TGTGCCAGCAGCTCGGAGTACATGAACACTGAAGCTTTCTTT. This translates into CASSSEYMNTEAFF.

This clonotype has at least ten counts. The rearrangement uses TRBV25-1 and TRBJ2-7; 9 nucleotides agree with TRBD1. The CDR3 has 12 amino acids. Trimming took 3 bases from V and 6 from J; bases not matched to a gene: 0. Germline V lookup: CDR1 MGHDK, CDR2 SYGVNS. In DNA form, the CDR3 reads TGTGCCAGCAGTGAGGGACAGGGCGAGCAGTACTTC. Its translation: CASSEGQGEQYF.

The gene calls are TRBV12-3 or TRBV12-4 and TRBJ2-6; D not certain. The CDR3 extends over 14 amino acids. The V end lost 10 bases, the J end lost 0 bases, and 10 bases lay between the germline ends. The CDR3 here is CATNLYSGANVLTF. CDR3 nucleotide sequence: TGTGCCACCAACTTGTACTCTGGGGCCAACGTCCTGACTTTC.

This clonotype was seen repeatedly, ten times or more. The V call is TRBV7-2, the J call TRBJ1-4; D not certain. The germline V gene has CDR1 SGHTA and CDR2 FQGNSA. The CDR3 loop spans 16 amino acids. The V end was cut by 2 bases, the J end by 0 bases, with 10 bases between. CDR3: CASSLKGRTTNEKLFF. The CDR3 DNA sequence: TGTGCCAGCAGCTTAAAAGGCAGAACAACTAATGAAAAACTGTTTTTT.

This clonotype was recorded at least ten times. This chain joins TRBV6-1 and TRBJ2-5; D uncertain. The V gene lost 7 bases and the J gene lost 5 bases, with 8 bases spanning the gap. Germline V CDR1 and CDR2: MNHNS, SASEGT. This CDR3 region has 11 residues. This CDR3 is CASTYVETQYF. CDR3 coding DNA: TGTGCCAGCACTTACGTGGAGACCCAGTACTTC.

The J gene is TRBJ2-3, the V gene TRBV2, with 11 bases aligning to TRBD2. The CDR3 is 18 residues long. Germline CDR1 is SNHLY and CDR2 is FYNNEI. The ends lost 9 bases at V and 3 bases at J; junction bases unmatched: 17. The CDR3 is CASRGRLAGGRGTDTQYF. CDR3 in DNA: TGTGCCAGTAGGGGGCGTCTAGCGGGGGGCAGGGGGACAGATACGCAGTATTTT.

The rearrangement joins TRBV6-2 or TRBV6-3 to TRBJ1-1; no clear D. CDR1 MNHEY and CDR2 SVGEGT come from the germline V gene. CDR3 length equals 16 residues. Trimming stripped 5 bases from V and 3 bases from J, with 19 bases between. CDR3 nucleotides: TGTGCCAGCAGTCCCCGACGGCCTGAATGGGACACTGAAGCTTTCTTT. This translates into CASSPRRPEWDTEAFF.

The CDR3 reads CSVVGGGGSYNEQFF. In DNA form, the CDR3 reads TGCAGCGTTGTCGGCGGGGGAGGGTCCTACAATGAGCAGTTCTTC. The J gene is TRBJ2-1, the V gene TRBV29-1; 7 bases line up with TRBD2. The J segment lost 1 base and the V segment lost 4 bases, leaving 7 bases of the junction unmatched. The length of the CDR3 is 15 residues. CDR1 SQVTM and CDR2 ANQGSEA come from the germline V gene.

The V call is TRBV7-3, the J call TRBJ2-1; D tentatively fits TRBD1 or TRBD2 (5 bases each). The CDR3 has 13 residues. The germline V gene encodes CDR1 SGHTA and CDR2 FQGTGA. V was shortened by 5 bases and J by 5 bases, with 10 bases between the two germline ends. CDR3 DNA: TGTGCCAGCAGCCCTTGGGGGAACAATGAGCAGTTCTTC. Its translation is CASSPWGNNEQFF.

This clonotype was seen ten or more times. This chain joins TRBV2 and TRBJ2-1, with 11 bases matching TRBD2. The V segment lost 4 bases and the J segment 3 bases; nucleotides outside the gene matches: 5. The CDR3 has 16 amino acids. The germline CDR1 and CDR2 sequences are SNHLY and FYNNEI. The DNA for the CDR3 is TGTGCCAGCAGTGGTAGCGGGGGGGCCCTCTACAATGAGCAGTTCTTC. Residues: CASSGSGGALYNEQFF.

This clonotype was recorded many times. The chain links TRBV7-2 to TRBJ2-3; the match to TRBD2 covers 7 bases. V was clipped by 7 bases and J by 3 bases; unmatched bases: 13. The CDR3 extends over 16 amino acids. CDR1 is SGHTA and CDR2 is FQGNSA in the germline V gene. Written as DNA, the CDR3 is TGTGCCAGCACCTATTCCTCAAGGGAGGGGACAGATACGCAGTATTTT. The encoded protein is CASTYSSREGTDTQYF.

This clonotype was detected ten times or more. The chain joins TRBV11-1 to TRBJ2-2; D assignment may be TRBD1 or TRBD2 (6 bases each). V lost 5 bases and J lost 4, with 17 bases in between. Germline values: CDR1 SGHAT, CDR2 FQDESV (reference sequence). The CDR3 runs 16 residues. CDR3 nucleotide sequence: TGTGCCAGCAGCCCTGGGGGCAGGGGAGGCACCGGGGAGCTGTTTTTT. Its protein product is CASSPGGRGGTGELFF.

This rearrangement joins TRBV7-2 to TRBJ2-1; the match to TRBD2 covers 9 bases. Trimming cost V 1 base and J 5 bases; bases outside gene matches: 6. Germline-derived CDR1 and CDR2 are SGHTA and FQGNSA. The CDR3 is made up of 16 amino acids. The DNA for the CDR3 is TGTGCCAGCAGCTTAGATGCGGGGGGGGCCGACAATGAGCAGTTCTTC. Translated, it gives CASSLDAGGADNEQFF.

The CDR3 nucleotides read TGCAGCGTTGCTGAGGCAGCCAGGGGGCGCCTCGGGGATGAGCAGTTCTTC. Residues: CSVAEAARGRLGDEQFF. The chain carries TRBV29-1 and TRBJ2-1, with TRBD1 identical over 8 bases. The J segment lost 8 bases and the V segment lost 4 bases, leaving 19 bases of the junction unmatched. This CDR3 is built from 17 residues. From germline, CDR1 is SQVTM and CDR2 ANQGSEA.

This clonotype was picked up many times. The chain uses TRBV24-1 and TRBJ2-1; 9 bases map to TRBD1. The V gene end was trimmed by 6 bases and the J gene end by 5 bases; junction bases not matched to a gene: 7. The CDR3 extends over 15 amino acids. Germline assignment: CDR1 KGHDR and CDR2 SFDVKD. CDR3 amino acids: CATSPRDRVHNEQFF. The CDR3 DNA follows: TGTGCCACCAGTCCGCGGGACAGGGTCCACAATGAGCAGTTCTTC.

This clonotype turned up a few times. CDR3 loop: CASSQEFYRQGDSPLHF. The CDR3 nucleotides read TGCGCCAGCAGCCAAGAATTTTACCGGCAGGGTGATTCACCCCTCCACTTT. The chain joins TRBV4-1 to TRBJ1-6, with D perhaps TRBD1 (5 bases). V shed 0 bases and J shed 8 bases, with 17 bases lying between them. CDR1 is MGHRA, CDR2 YSYEKL, per germline. This CDR3 is 17 amino acids long.

This clonotype has at least ten counts. The chain employs TRBV20-1 and TRBJ2-7; 7 nucleotides align to TRBD2. CDR1 is DFQATT and CDR2 is SNEGSKA in the germline V gene (reference sequence). V shed 2 bases and J 4 bases; nucleotides not matched to a gene: 8. The CDR3 sequence is 14 residues long. CDR3 residues: CSARSSGGIYEQYF. The CDR3 DNA follows: TGCAGTGCTAGATCATCCGGGGGGATATACGAGCAGTACTTC.

This clonotype was detected many times. The chain links TRBV7-2 to TRBJ2-2; a possible D gene is TRBD1 (5 bases). The CDR3 length is 14 residues. With 3 bases removed from V and 1 base from J, the gap between germline ends came to 6 bases. Germline loops: CDR1 SGHTA, CDR2 FQGNSA. The CDR3 loop is CASSLTVNTGELFF. The CDR3 DNA reads as TGTGCCAGCAGCTTGACAGTGAACACCGGGGAGCTGTTTTTT. Variable domain in full (rest from reference TRBV7-2 and TRBJ2-2): GAGVSQSPSNKVTEKGKDVELRCDPISGHTALYWYRQSLGQGLEFLIYFQGNSAPDKSGLPSDRFSAERTGGSVSTLTIQRTQQEDSAVYLCASSLTVNTGELFFGEGSRLTVL.

Ten or more counts support this clonotype. The chain is built from TRBV11-3 and TRBJ2-1, with TRBD2 matching 8 bases. This CDR3 comprises 13 residues. J was trimmed by 9 bases and V by 5 bases; bases with no gene match: 6. In germline, CDR1 is SGHNT, CDR2 YENEEA. The CDR3 coding sequence is TGTGCCAGCAGCCTTATAGCGGGGACTGAGCAGTTCTTC. This encodes CASSLIAGTEQFF.

The V call is TRBV29-1, the J call TRBJ2-1; maybe TRBD2 (6 bases). Trimming removed 0 bases from V and 8 bases from J, with 11 bases in between. Germline CDR1 is SQVTM and CDR2 is ANQGSEA. The CDR3 sequence is 13 residues long. The CDR3 DNA sequence: TGCAGCGTTGAAGAGGGGGGTGGCTATGAGCAGTTCTTC. It is translated as CSVEEGGGYEQFF.